Listed below are T cell receptor beta chains from one sample, sequenced in a study of T cells in localized non-small cell lung cancer. Method: immunoSEQ multiplex PCR; TCRdb's copy keeps in-frame clones and lacks some. The sample consists of about 92,000 clones, around 90% of them appearing once. Source: PBMCs, taken before any cancer treatment. These receptors originate from a woman aged 40-69 years with stage II squamous cell lung carcinoma. Each CDR3 is given with its conserved first and last residue. Each record gives: J gene, clone size, V gene, D gene, CDR3 protein, CDR3 DNA. The D gene is left open where the match is weak. Clone size is given for some rows only: seen once, a few or many times, or a class if the clone is expanded.

TRBJ2-5	-	TRBV18	TRBD2	CASSPIASGGSGETQYF	TGTGCCAGCTCACCAATAGCTAGCGGGGGATCCGGAGAGACCCAGTACTTC
TRBJ1-5	-	TRBV28	-	CASSLLSQNQPQHF	TGTGCCAGCAGTTTATTGTCTCAAAATCAGCCCCAGCATTTT
TRBJ2-7	-	TRBV6-6	-	CASSYRPGESEQYF	TGTGCCAGCAGTTACCGGCCAGGGGAATCCGAGCAGTACTTC
TRBJ1-6	-	TRBV27	-	CASSRGALNSPLHF	TGTGCCAGCAGTCGCGGTGCCCTTAATTCACCCCTCCACTTT
TRBJ2-5	-	TRBV20-1	-	CSVRAGETQYF	TGCAGTGTGCGGGCTGGGGAGACCCAGTACTTC
TRBJ2-7	-	TRBV19	-	CASSIAGVSSYEQYF	TGTGCCAGTAGTATAGCAGGGGTCTCCTCCTACGAGCAGTACTTC
TRBJ1-1	-	TRBV19	-	CASSISSVEEAFF	TGTGCCAGTAGTATTTCAAGCGTGGAAGAAGCTTTCTTT
TRBJ1-2	once	TRBV30	-	CAWGLGSGYTF	TGTGCCTGGGGCCTCGGGTCCGGCTACACCTTC
TRBJ1-5	-	TRBV19	-	CASSMPGTNQPQHF	TGTGCCAGTAGTATGCCCGGGACCAATCAGCCCCAGCATTTT
TRBJ2-7	-	TRBV4-1	TRBD1	CASSQDQGQGHEQYF	TGCGCCAGCAGCCAAGATCAGGGACAGGGGCACGAGCAGTACTTC
TRBJ1-2	-	TRBV5-4	-	CASSLAGGAGYTF	TGTGCCAGCAGCTTGGCCGGTGGCGCTGGCTACACCTTC
TRBJ2-5	-	TRBV10-3	-	CAISDPGTPLGETQYF	TGTGCCATCAGTGATCCTGGGACCCCGCTTGGGGAGACCCAGTACTTC
TRBJ1-1	-	TRBV19	TRBD1	CASSRGTGTNTEAFF	TGTGCCAGTTCCCGTGGGACAGGAACGAACACTGAAGCTTTCTTT
TRBJ2-7	-	TRBV5-1	TRBD2	CASSASGLYEQYF	TGCGCCAGCAGTGCTAGCGGCCTCTACGAGCAGTACTTC
TRBJ1-5	-	TRBV2	-	CASTDGGAKHF	TGTGCCAGCACCGACGGGGGGGCCAAGCATTTT
TRBJ2-7	-	TRBV5-5	-	CASSPSTRGISYEQYF	TGTGCCAGCAGCCCGTCCACGAGGGGGATTTCCTACGAGCAGTACTTC
TRBJ1-2	-	TRBV2	TRBD1	CASQGPGQGADGYTF	TGTGCCAGCCAGGGACCGGGACAGGGGGCCGATGGCTACACCTTC
TRBJ2-5	-	TRBV5-4	-	CASSLRGTVQGETQYF	TGTGCCAGCAGCTTGAGGGGGACTGTCCAAGGCGAGACCCAGTACTTC
TRBJ1-3	-	TRBV27	-	CASSRPGGNTIYF	TGTGCCAGCAGTCGCCCGGGAGGAAACACCATATATTTT
TRBJ2-2	-	TRBV25-1	TRBD2	CASSEPLAGVTGELFF	TGTGCCAGCAGTGAACCCCTTGCGGGGGTCACCGGGGAGCTGTTTTTT
TRBJ1-2	-	TRBV6-1	TRBD1	CASSEGRQGFSNYGYTF	TGTGCCAGCAGTGAAGGGAGACAGGGCTTCTCTAACTATGGCTACACCTTC
TRBJ1-4	-	TRBV29-1	TRBD1	CSGRQGEKLFF	TGCAGCGGTAGACAGGGAGAAAAACTGTTTTTT
TRBJ2-7	-	TRBV7-8	TRBD2	CASSRLRAGGLNEQYF	TGTGCCAGCAGCCGCCTTCGGGCGGGAGGGCTGAACGAGCAGTACTTC
TRBJ2-1	-	TRBV5-1	TRBD2	CASRLAGGGNEQFF	TGCGCCAGCAGACTGGCGGGAGGCGGAAATGAGCAGTTCTTC
TRBJ2-1	-	TRBV7-9	TRBD2	CASSPEGREGYNEQFF	TGTGCCAGCAGCCCCGAGGGGCGGGAGGGCTACAATGAGCAGTTCTTC
TRBJ2-3	-	TRBV19	-	CASSGDQRDTQYF	TGTGCCAGTAGTGGGGACCAGCGGGATACGCAGTATTTT
TRBJ1-3	-	TRBV6-1	-	CASSETGTSRNTIYF	TGTGCCAGCAGTGAAACCGGGACTAGCAGAAACACCATATATTTT
TRBJ1-1	-	TRBV4-1	-	CASSHADNTEAFF	TGCGCCAGCAGCCATGCGGATAACACTGAAGCTTTCTTT
TRBJ2-1	-	TRBV27	-	CASSPLLGIAEQFF	TGTGCCAGCAGTCCCCTGCTGGGGATCGCGGAGCAGTTCTTC
TRBJ2-1	-	TRBV5-4	-	CASSLGRAHYNEQFF	TGTGCCAGCAGCTTAGGTCGGGCCCACTACAATGAGCAGTTCTTC
TRBJ2-3	-	TRBV10-3	-	CAISTRSPDTQYF	TGTGCCATCAGTACTAGGTCCCCAGATACGCAGTATTTT
TRBJ1-2	-	TRBV28	TRBD1	CASSLGQAYGYTF	TGTGCCAGCAGTTTAGGACAGGCCTATGGCTACACCTTC
TRBJ2-3	-	TRBV5-4	TRBD2	CASSSGLAGGRTDTQYF	TGTGCCAGCAGCTCGGGACTAGCGGGGGGGCGCACAGATACGCAGTATTTT
TRBJ2-6	-	TRBV7-2	TRBD2	CASSPQRGSRANVLTF	TGTGCCAGCAGCCCGCAGCGGGGGTCAAGGGCCAACGTCCTGACTTTC
TRBJ1-1	-	TRBV11-2	TRBD1	CASSAGQGTAREAFF	TGTGCCAGCAGCGCAGGACAGGGAACGGCTCGGGAAGCTTTCTTT
TRBJ1-6	-	TRBV6-1	-	CASSEGSSYNSPLHF	TGTGCCAGCAGTGAAGGGAGCTCCTATAATTCACCCCTCCACTTT
TRBJ1-6	-	TRBV6-1	-	CASQQDYNSPLHF	TGTGCCAGCCAACAGGACTATAATTCACCCCTCCACTTT
TRBJ1-2	once	TRBV27	TRBD1	CASSFRDRGVYGYTF	TGTGCCAGCAGTTTCCGGGACAGGGGAGTCTATGGCTACACCTTC
TRBJ2-5	-	TRBV15	TRBD2	CATSRVGSGGAFETQYF	TGTGCCACCAGCAGAGTGGGTAGCGGGGGGGCTTTCGAGACCCAGTACTTC
TRBJ2-1	-	TRBV5-6	-	CASSWGVRLSEQFF	TGTGCCAGCAGCTGGGGAGTTCGGTTAAGTGAGCAGTTCTTC
TRBJ2-7	-	TRBV7-6	TRBD1	CASSPLQGPGEQYF	TGTGCCAGCAGCCCCCTACAGGGGCCAGGCGAGCAGTACTTC
TRBJ2-3	-	TRBV5-1	TRBD2	CASSLRPGLAGGPGTDTQYF	TGCGCCAGCAGCTTGCGGCCGGGACTAGCGGGGGGGCCGGGCACAGATACGCAGTATTTT